This T cell receptor (beta chain) originates from a study of shared clonotypes between healthy human individuals. The CDR3 spans 13 residues. The ends were cut back, 3 bases at V and 2 bases at J, with 5 bases in the middle. Per the germline V gene, CDR1 is KGHSH and CDR2 is LQKENI. Generated by immunoSEQ multiplex PCR, the TCRdb table keeps only in-frame clones and is missing some. The sample lists millions of clones; around nine tenths were seen once. The sequenced material came from naive CD4+ T cells sorted from blood. Stated subset: CD45RA+ positively selected. The genes are TRBV18 and TRBJ1-3; D is undetermined. This TCR was recovered from a man aged 18 to 29 in good health. The CDR3 DNA sequence: TGTGCCAGCTCACCGTCCCCTGGAAACACCATATATTTT. This codes for CASSPSPGNTIYF. The complete variable domain, with remaining parts taken from reference TRBV18 and TRBJ1-3, reads NAGVMQNPRHLVRRRGQEARLRCSPMKGHSHVYWYRQLPEEGLKFMVYLQKENIIDESGMPKERFSAEFPKEGPSILRIQQVVRGDSAAYFCASSPSPGNTIYFGEGSWLTVV.